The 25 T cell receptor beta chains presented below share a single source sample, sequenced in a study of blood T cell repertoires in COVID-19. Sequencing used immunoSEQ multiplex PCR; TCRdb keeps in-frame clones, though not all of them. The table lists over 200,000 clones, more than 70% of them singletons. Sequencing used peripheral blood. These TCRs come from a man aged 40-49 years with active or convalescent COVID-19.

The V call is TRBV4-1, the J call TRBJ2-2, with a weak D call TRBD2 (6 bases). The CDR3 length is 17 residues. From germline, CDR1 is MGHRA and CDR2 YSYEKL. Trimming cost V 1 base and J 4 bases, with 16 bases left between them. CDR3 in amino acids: CASSQGVGGTGTGELFF. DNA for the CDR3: TGCGCCAGCAGCCAAGGTGTGGGAGGAACGGGCACCGGGGAGCTGTTTTTT.

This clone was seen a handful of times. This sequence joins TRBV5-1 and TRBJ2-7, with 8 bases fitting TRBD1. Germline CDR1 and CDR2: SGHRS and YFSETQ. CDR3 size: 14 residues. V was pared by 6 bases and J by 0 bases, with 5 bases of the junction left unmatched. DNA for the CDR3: TGCGCCAGCAAGGTTCAGGGGGCCTCCTACGAGCAGTACTTC. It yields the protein CASKVQGASYEQYF. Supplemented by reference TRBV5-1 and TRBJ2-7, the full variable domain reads KAGVTQTPRYLIKTRGQQVTLSCSPISGHRSVSWYQQTPGQGLQFLFEYFSETQRNKGNFPGRFSGRQFSNSRSEMNVSTLELGDSALYLCASKVQGASYEQYFGPGTRLTVT.

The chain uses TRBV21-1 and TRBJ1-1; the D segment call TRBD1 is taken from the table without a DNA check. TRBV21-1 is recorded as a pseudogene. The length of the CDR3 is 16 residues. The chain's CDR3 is CASSKAPLQGNTEAFF. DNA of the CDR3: TGTGCCAGCAGCAAAGCCCCGCTACAGGGAAACACTGAAGCTTTCTTT.

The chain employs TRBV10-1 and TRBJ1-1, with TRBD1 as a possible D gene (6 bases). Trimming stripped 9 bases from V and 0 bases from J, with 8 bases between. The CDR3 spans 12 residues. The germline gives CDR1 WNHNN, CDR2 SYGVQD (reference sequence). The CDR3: CARDSLNTEAFF. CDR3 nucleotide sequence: TGCGCCAGGGACAGCTTGAACACTGAAGCTTTCTTT.

The CDR3 DNA sequence: TGTGCCAGCAGCCTATTAGGGGGGGGACTATCCACCGGGGAGCTGTTTTTT. Translated: CASSLLGGGLSTGELFF. The V gene is TRBV5-4, the J gene TRBJ2-2; tentatively, D is TRBD2 (7 bases). Germline V gene data show CDR1 as SGHNT and CDR2 as YYREEE (reference sequence). V lost 4 bases and J lost 4, with 20 bases in between. CDR3 length: 17 residues.

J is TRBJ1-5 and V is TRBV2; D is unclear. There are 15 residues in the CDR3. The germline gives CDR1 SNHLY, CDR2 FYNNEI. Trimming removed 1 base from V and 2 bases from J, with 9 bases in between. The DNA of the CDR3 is TGTGCCAGCAGTGAAGGGGTGGAGGGCAATCAGCCCCAGCATTTT. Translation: CASSEGVEGNQPQHF.

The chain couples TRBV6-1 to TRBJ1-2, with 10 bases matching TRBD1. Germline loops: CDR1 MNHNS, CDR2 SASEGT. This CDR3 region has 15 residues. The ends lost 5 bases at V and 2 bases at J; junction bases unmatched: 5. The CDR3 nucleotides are TGTGCCAGCAGTACGACAGGGGGCTTCAACTATGGCTACACCTTC. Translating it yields CASSTTGGFNYGYTF.

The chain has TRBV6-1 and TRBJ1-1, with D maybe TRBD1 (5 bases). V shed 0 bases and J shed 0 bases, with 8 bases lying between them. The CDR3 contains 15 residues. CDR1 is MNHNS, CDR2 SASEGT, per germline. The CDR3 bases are TGTGCCAGCAGTGAAGCTAGGGGATTGAACACTGAAGCTTTCTTT. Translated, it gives CASSEARGLNTEAFF.

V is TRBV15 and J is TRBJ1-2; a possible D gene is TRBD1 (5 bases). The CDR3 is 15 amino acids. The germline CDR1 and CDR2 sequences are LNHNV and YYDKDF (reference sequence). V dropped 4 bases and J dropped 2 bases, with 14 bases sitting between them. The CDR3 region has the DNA TGTGCCACCAGCACGGTGGGGGGAGGGAACTATGGCTACACCTTC. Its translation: CATSTVGGGNYGYTF.

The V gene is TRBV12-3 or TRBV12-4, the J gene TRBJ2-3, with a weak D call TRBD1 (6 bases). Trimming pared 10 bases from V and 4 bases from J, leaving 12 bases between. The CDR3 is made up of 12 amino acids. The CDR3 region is CATRAGADTQYF. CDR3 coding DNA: TGTGCCACCCGGGCAGGGGCAGATACGCAGTATTTT.

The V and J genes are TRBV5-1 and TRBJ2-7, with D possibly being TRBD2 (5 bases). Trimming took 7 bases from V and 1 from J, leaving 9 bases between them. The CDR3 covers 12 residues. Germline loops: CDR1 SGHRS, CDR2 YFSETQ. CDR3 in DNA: TGCGCCAGCGGCAGGACTTCCTACGAGCAGTACTTC. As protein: CASGRTSYEQYF.

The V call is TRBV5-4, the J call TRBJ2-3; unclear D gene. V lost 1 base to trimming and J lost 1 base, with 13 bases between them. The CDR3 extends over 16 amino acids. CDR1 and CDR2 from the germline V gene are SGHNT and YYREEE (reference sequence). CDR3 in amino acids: CASSLRRHEGTDTQYF. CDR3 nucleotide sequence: TGTGCCAGCAGCTTGAGAAGGCATGAGGGCACAGATACGCAGTATTTT.

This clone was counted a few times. As DNA, the CDR3 is TGCGCCAGCAGCCAAGAGCGGGGGCCATTATACGAGCAGTACTTC. It specifies CASSQERGPLYEQYF. The genes are TRBV4-1 and TRBJ2-7, with TRBD2 as a possible D gene (7 bases). Trimming removed 0 bases from V and 4 bases from J, with 13 bases in between. Germline V lookup: CDR1 MGHRA, CDR2 YSYEKL. This CDR3 has 15 amino acids.

The CDR3 coding sequence is TGTGCCAGCAGCTTCCTGACAGTGAACACTGAAGCTTTCTTT. It is translated as CASSFLTVNTEAFF. The chain joins TRBV7-2 to TRBJ1-1; weak D call: TRBD1 (5 bases). Between the trimmed V and J ends, which lost 3 bases and 0 bases, there was a span of 8 bases. The CDR3 has 14 amino acids. Germline V gives CDR1 SGHTA, CDR2 FQGNSA.

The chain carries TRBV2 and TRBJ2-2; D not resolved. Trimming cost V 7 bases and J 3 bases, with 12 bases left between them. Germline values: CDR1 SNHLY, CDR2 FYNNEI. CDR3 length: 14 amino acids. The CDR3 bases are TGTGCCAGCACCCTCCTCCGGGACACCGGGGAGCTGTTTTTT. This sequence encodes CASTLLRDTGELFF. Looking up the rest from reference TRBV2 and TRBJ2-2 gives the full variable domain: EPEVTQTPSHQVTQMGQEVILRCVPISNHLYFYWYRQILGQKVEFLVSFYNNEISEKSEIFDDQFSVERPDGSNFTLKIRSTKLEDSAMYFCASTLLRDTGELFFGEGSRLTVL.

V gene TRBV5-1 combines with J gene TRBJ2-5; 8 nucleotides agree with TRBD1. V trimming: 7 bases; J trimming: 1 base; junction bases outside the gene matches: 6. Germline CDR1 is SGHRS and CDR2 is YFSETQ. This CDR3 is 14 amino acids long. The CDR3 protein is CASRRTGSQETQYF. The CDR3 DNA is TGCGCCAGCCGCAGGACAGGGAGCCAAGAGACCCAGTACTTC.

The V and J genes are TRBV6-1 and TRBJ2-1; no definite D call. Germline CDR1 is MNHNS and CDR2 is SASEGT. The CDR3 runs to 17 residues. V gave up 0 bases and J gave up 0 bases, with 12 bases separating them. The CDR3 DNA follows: TGTGCCAGCAGTGAAGCGCCCAGGATAAGCTCCTACAATGAGCAGTTCTTC. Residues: CASSEAPRISSYNEQFF.

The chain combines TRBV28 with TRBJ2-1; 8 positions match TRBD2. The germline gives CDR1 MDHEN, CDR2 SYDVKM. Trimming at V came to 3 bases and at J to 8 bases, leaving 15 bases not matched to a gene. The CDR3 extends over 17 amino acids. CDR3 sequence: CASSFEGLRGGPDEQFF. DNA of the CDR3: TGTGCCAGCAGTTTCGAAGGGTTGCGCGGGGGGCCGGATGAGCAGTTCTTC.

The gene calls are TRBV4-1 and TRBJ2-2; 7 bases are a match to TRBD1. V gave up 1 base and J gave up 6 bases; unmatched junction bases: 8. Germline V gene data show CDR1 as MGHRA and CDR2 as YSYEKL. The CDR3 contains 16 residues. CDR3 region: CASSQVGTEGAGELFF. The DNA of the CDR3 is TGCGCCAGCAGCCAAGTTGGGACAGAGGGCGCCGGGGAGCTGTTTTTT.

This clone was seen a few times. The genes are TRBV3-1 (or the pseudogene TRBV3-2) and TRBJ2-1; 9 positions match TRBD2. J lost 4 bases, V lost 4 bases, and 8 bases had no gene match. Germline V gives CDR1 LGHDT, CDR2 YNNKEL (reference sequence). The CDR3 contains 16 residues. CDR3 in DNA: TGTGCCAGCAGCCTCCGGGCTAGCGGGGTGTACAATGAGCAGTTCTTC. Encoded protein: CASSLRASGVYNEQFF.

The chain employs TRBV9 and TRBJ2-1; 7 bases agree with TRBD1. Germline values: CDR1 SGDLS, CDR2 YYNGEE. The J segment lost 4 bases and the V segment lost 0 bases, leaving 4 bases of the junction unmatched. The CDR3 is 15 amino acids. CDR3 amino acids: CASSVEGQKYNEQFF. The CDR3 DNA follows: TGTGCCAGCAGCGTAGAGGGACAGAAATACAATGAGCAGTTCTTC.

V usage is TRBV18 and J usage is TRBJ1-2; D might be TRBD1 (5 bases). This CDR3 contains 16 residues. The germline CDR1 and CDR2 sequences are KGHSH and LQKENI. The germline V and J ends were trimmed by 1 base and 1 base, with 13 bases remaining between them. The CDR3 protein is CASSPRVGADNYGYTF. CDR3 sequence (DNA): TGTGCCAGCTCACCACGGGTTGGGGCGGATAACTATGGCTACACCTTC.

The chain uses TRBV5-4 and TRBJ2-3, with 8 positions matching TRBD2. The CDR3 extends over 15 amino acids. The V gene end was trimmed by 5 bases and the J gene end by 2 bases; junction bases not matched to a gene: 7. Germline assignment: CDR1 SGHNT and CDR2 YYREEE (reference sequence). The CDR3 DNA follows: TGTGCCAGCAGATCGGGGACTAGTGCCACAGATACGCAGTATTTT. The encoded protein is CASRSGTSATDTQYF.

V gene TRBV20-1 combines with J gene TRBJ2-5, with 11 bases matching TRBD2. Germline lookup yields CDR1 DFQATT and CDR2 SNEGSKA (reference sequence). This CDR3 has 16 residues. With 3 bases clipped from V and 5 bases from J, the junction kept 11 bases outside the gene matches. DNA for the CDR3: TGCAGTGCTAGTCGGACTAGCGGGTTGTTTGGGGAGACCCAGTACTTC. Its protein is CSASRTSGLFGETQYF.

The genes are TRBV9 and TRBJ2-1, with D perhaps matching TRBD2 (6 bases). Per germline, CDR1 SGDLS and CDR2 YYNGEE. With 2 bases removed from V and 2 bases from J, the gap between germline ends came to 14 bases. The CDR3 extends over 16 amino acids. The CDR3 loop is CASSVPGSPTYNEQFF. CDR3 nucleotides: TGTGCCAGCAGCGTCCCCGGGAGCCCAACCTACAATGAGCAGTTCTTC. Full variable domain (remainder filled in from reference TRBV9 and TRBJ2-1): DSGVTQTPKHLITATGQRVTLRCSPRSGDLSVYWYQQSLDQGLQFLIQYYNGEERAKGNILERFSAQQFPDLHSELNLSSLELGDSALYFCASSVPGSPTYNEQFFGPGTRLTVL.